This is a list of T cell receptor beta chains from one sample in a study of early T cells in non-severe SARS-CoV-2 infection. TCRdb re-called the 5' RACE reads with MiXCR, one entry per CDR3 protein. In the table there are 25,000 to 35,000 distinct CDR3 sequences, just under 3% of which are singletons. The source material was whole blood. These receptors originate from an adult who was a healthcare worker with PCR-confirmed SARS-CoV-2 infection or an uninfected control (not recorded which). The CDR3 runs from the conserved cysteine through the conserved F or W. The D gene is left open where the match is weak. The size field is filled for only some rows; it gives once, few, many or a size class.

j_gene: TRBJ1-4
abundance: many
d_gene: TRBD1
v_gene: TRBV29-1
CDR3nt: TGCAGCGTTGCCGGGACAGGGTTGGGTGAAAAACTGTTTTTT
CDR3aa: CSVAGTGLGEKLFF

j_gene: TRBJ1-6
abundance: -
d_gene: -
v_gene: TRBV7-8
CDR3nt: TGTGCCAGCAGCTTAGGGGGGAATAATTCACCCCTCCACTTT
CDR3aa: CASSLGGNNSPLHF

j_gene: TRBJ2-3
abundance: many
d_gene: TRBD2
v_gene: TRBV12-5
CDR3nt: TGTGCTAGTGGCCGGGGGGACACAGATACGCAGTATTTT
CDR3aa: CASGRGDTDTQYF

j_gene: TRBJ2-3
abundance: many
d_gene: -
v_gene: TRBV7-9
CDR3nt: TGTGCCAGCAGCCCACCCAGGGAGACAAATACGCAGTATTTT
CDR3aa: CASSPPRETNTQYF

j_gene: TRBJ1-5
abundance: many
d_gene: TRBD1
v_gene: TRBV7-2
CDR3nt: TGTGCCAGCAGCGGCAGGGGGCTTCAGCCCCAGCATTTT
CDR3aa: CASSGRGLQPQHF

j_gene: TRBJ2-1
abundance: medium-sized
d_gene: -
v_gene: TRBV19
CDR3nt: TGTGCCAGTCGAATAGGTTCGGGACCTGTGGATGAGCAGTTCTTC
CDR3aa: CASRIGSGPVDEQFF

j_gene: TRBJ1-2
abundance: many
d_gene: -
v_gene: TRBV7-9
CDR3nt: TGTGCCAGCAGCTTAGGGGTTAACTATGGCTACACCTTC
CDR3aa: CASSLGVNYGYTF

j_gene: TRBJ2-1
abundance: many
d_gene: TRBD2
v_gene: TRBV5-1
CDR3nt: TGCGCCAGCAGTTCCGAGGGACTACCCTACAATGAGCAGTTCTTC
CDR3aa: CASSSEGLPYNEQFF

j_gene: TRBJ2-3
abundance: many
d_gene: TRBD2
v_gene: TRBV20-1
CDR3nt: TGCAGTGCTAGAGATCAACTAGCGGGGGGCCTGGATCGCACAGATACGCAGTATTTT
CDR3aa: CSARDQLAGGLDRTDTQYF

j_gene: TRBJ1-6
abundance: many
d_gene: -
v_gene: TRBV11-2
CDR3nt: TGTGCCAGCAGCTTAAACCCAGGGGTTTCACCCCTCCACTTT
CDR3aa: CASSLNPGVSPLHF

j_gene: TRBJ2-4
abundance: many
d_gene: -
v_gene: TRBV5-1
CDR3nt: TGCGCCAGCAGCGGGGGCGACGGCCCGAAAAACATTCAGTACTTC
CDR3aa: CASSGGDGPKNIQYF

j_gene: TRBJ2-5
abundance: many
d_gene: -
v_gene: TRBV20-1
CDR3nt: TGCAGTGCTAGGTCCGGGGTGACCCAGTACTTC
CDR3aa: CSARSGVTQYF

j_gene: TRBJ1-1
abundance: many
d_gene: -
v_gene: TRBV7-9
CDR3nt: TGTGCCAGCAGCATCTTCGCTGAAGCTTTCTTT
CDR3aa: CASSIFAEAFF

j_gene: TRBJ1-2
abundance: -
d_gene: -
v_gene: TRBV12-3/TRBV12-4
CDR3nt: TGTGCCAGCAGTTCCCGTCGGCCGAATTTGACCTATGGCTACACCTTC
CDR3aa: CASSSRRPNLTYGYTF

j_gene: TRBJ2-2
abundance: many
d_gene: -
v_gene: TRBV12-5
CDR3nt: TGTGCTAGTGGTTTGGCTTTATATGGCACCGGGGAGCTGTTTTTT
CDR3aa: CASGLALYGTGELFF

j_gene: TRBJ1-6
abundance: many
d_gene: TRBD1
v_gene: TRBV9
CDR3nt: TGTGCCAGCAGCTCACCGGGACAGGGTCGTTGGTCACCCCTCCACTTT
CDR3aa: CASSSPGQGRWSPLHF

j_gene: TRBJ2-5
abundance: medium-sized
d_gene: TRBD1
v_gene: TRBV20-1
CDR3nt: TGCAGTGCTCCCAACAGGGGGAAGGGAGAGACCCAGTACTTC
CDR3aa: CSAPNRGKGETQYF

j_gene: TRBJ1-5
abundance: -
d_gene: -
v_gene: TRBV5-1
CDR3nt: TGCGCCAGCAGCTTGGGGCAGGGTAGTTATCACCCCCAGCATTTT
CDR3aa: CASSLGQGSYHPQHF

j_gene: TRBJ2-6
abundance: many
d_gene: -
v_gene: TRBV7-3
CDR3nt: TGTGCCAGCAGCGCACACTCTGGGGCCAACGTCCTGACTTTC
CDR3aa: CASSAHSGANVLTF

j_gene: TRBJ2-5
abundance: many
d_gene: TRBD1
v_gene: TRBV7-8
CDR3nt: TGTGCCAGCAGCCTAAGACAGGGAGTTCAGCAAGAGACCCAGTACTTC
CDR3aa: CASSLRQGVQQETQYF